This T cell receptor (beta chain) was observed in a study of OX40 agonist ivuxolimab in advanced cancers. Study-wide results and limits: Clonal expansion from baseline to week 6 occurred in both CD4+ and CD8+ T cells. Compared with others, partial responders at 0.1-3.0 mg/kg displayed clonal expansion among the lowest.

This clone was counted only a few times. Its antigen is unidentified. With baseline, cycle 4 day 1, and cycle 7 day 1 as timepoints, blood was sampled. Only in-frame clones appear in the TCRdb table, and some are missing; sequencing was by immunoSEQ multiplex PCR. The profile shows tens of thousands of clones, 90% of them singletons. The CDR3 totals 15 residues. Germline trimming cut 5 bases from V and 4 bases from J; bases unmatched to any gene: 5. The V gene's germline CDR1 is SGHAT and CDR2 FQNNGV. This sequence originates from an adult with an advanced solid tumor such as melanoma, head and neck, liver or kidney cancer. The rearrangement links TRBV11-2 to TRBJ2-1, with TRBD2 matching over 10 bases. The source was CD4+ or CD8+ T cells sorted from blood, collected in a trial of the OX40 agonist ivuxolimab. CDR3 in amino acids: CASSLLAGTYNEQFF. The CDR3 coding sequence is TGTGCCAGCAGCCTACTAGCGGGGACATACAATGAGCAGTTCTTC. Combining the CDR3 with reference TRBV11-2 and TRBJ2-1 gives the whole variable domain EAGVAQSPRYKIIEKRQSVAFWCNPISGHATLYWYQQILGQGPKLLIQFQNNGVVDDSQLPKDRFSAERLKGVDSTLKIQPAKLEDSAVYLCASSLLAGTYNEQFFGPGTRLTVL.